The 20 T cell receptor beta chains in this list originate from one sample, sequenced in a study of cytomegalovirus exposure and HLA in healthy donors. PCR employed 60 Vbeta and 13 Jbeta primers. Only in-frame clones appear in the TCRdb table, and some are missing; sequencing was by immunoSEQ multiplex PCR. The data show about 170,000 clones, with 60% to 85% seen just once and about 0.8% held by the top ten. Sequenced input: PBMCs. The receptors shown here come from a female donor in good health and CMV-seronegative.

This clone has only a few counts. CDR3 amino acids: CASSTLTSGGLDEQFF. CDR3 coding DNA: TGTGCCAGCAGCACCCTGACTAGCGGGGGGCTCGACGAGCAGTTCTTC. This chain links TRBV11-2 with TRBJ2-1, with 13 bases fitting TRBD2. The germline V gene encodes CDR1 SGHAT and CDR2 FQNNGV. V shed 5 bases and J 10 bases; nucleotides not matched to a gene: 11. The CDR3 totals 16 residues.

Only a few counts were recorded for this clone. The rearrangement joins TRBV13 to TRBJ2-1; D remains ambiguous. The germline V gene has CDR1 PRHDT and CDR2 FYEKMQ (reference sequence). The CDR3 loop spans 15 amino acids. The V and J ends lost 2 bases and 0 bases respectively, with 8 bases between them. The chain's CDR3 is CASSLRLSSYNEQFF. In nucleotides, the CDR3 is TGTGCCAGCAGCTTACGACTGAGCTCCTACAATGAGCAGTTCTTC. The variable domain in full, with the rest retrieved from reference TRBV13 and TRBJ2-1, is AAGVIQSPRHLIKEKRETATLKCYPIPRHDTVYWYQQGPGQDPQFLISFYEKMQSDKGSIPDRFSAQQFSDYHSELNMSSLELGDSALYFCASSLRLSSYNEQFFGPGTRLTVL.

This chain joins TRBV6-6 and TRBJ1-2; 7 bases agree with TRBD1. Germline CDR1 reads MNHNY; CDR2 reads SVGAGI (reference sequence). This CDR3 contains 13 residues. V shed 2 bases, J shed 7 bases, and the junction held 4 bases outside the gene matches. The CDR3 here is CASSYGTAPGYTF. CDR3 in DNA: TGTGCCAGCAGTTACGGGACAGCCCCTGGCTACACCTTC.

This rearrangement joins TRBV5-4 to TRBJ1-2, with 10 bases matching TRBD1. Trimming at V came to 0 bases and at J to 4 bases, leaving 6 bases not matched to a gene. The CDR3 runs to 16 residues. The V gene's germline CDR1 is SGHNT and CDR2 YYREEE (reference sequence). The chain's CDR3 is CASSLGDRGGGYGYTF. As DNA, the CDR3 is TGTGCCAGCAGCTTGGGGGACAGGGGCGGAGGCTATGGCTACACCTTC.

V usage is TRBV30 and J usage is TRBJ2-7; 8 bases align to TRBD2. V shed 0 bases and J 0 bases; nucleotides not matched to a gene: 7. CDR3 length: 16 residues. The germline V gene encodes CDR1 GTSNPN and CDR2 SVGIG (reference sequence). CDR3 sequence reads: CAWSVGISGVSYEQYF. The CDR3 bases are TGTGCCTGGAGTGTAGGAATTAGCGGGGTCTCCTACGAGCAGTACTTC.

The gene calls are TRBV7-2 and TRBJ2-7, with a tentative D call TRBD2 (6 bases). V lost 1 base to trimming and J lost 2 bases, with 12 bases between them. Germline V gives CDR1 SGHTA, CDR2 FQGNSA. This CDR3 is built from 15 residues. CDR3 DNA: TGTGCCAGCAGCTTAGTACGGGACTTCCCCTACGAGCAGTACTTC. This encodes CASSLVRDFPYEQYF.

The genes are TRBV9 and TRBJ1-2, with TRBD1 matching 7 bases. Germline lookup yields CDR1 SGDLS and CDR2 YYNGEE. Losses at the gene ends were 0 bases for V and 6 bases for J; bases not matched to a gene: 5. This CDR3 has 14 residues. The CDR3 sequence: CASSVVGGSDGYTF. Written as DNA, the CDR3 is TGTGCCAGCAGCGTAGTAGGGGGCTCGGATGGCTACACCTTC.

The CDR3 reads CAWSPQVRSYEQYF. The CDR3 region has the DNA TGTGCCTGGAGCCCACAGGTCCGGTCCTACGAGCAGTACTTC. The V gene is TRBV30, the J gene TRBJ2-7; TRBD1 might be the D (5 bases). Trimming cost V 3 bases and J 1 base, with 13 bases left between them. This CDR3 spans 14 amino acids. Per the germline V gene, CDR1 is GTSNPN and CDR2 is SVGIG (reference sequence).

The rearrangement uses TRBV30 and TRBJ1-5; possible D gene TRBD1, 6 bases. Trimming cost V 2 bases and J 3 bases, with 11 bases left between them. Germline CDR1 reads GTSNPN; CDR2 reads SVGIG (reference sequence). CDR3 length equals 14 residues. The CDR3 region has the DNA TGTGCCTGGAGTATGGACAGTATCAATCAGCCCCAGCATTTT. Translating it yields CAWSMDSINQPQHF.

This clone has a handful of counts. The V gene is TRBV5-1, the J gene TRBJ2-6; 9 bases fit TRBD2. The trim removed 0 bases at V and 0 bases at J, leaving 4 bases unmatched. The CDR3 is 18 residues long. CDR1 and CDR2 from the germline V gene are SGHRS and YFSETQ. Here the CDR3 DNA reads TGCGCCAGCAGCTTGGGTGGCGGGAGGGCCTCTGGGGCCAACGTCCTGACTTTC. Its protein product is CASSLGGGRASGANVLTF. The variable domain in full, completed from reference TRBV5-1 and TRBJ2-6, reads KAGVTQTPRYLIKTRGQQVTLSCSPISGHRSVSWYQQTPGQGLQFLFEYFSETQRNKGNFPGRFSGRQFSNSRSEMNVSTLELGDSALYLCASSLGGGRASGANVLTFGAGSRLTVL.

The rearrangement joins TRBV4-3 to TRBJ1-1; D is possibly TRBD1 (5 bases). V was clipped by 4 bases and J by 0 bases, with 12 bases between them. This CDR3 comprises 15 residues. Per the germline V gene, CDR1 is LGHNA and CDR2 is YSLEER. Written as DNA, the CDR3 is TGCGCCAGCAGCCGACAACAGGAGCTGAACACTGAAGCTTTCTTT. Its protein product is CASSRQQELNTEAFF.

J is TRBJ1-5 and V is TRBV21-1; the listed D gene, TRBD1, was not tested against the DNA. TRBV21-1 is a documented pseudogene. There are 19 residues in the CDR3. The chain's CDR3 is CASSTQKGPLNYSNQPQHF. CDR3 nucleotides: TGTGCCAGCAGCACTCAAAAGGGGCCCTTAAATTATAGCAATCAGCCCCAGCATTTT.

The chain has TRBV28 and TRBJ2-3; 11 bases fit TRBD1. The V and J ends lost 3 bases and 4 bases, in that order; junction bases with no gene match: 3. CDR1 is MDHEN, CDR2 SYDVKM, per germline. This CDR3 is built from 15 residues. The CDR3 loop is CASSFLDRGPDTQYF. The CDR3 DNA reads TGTGCCAGCAGTTTCCTGGACAGGGGGCCAGATACGCAGTATTTT.

The table lists this clone with a count of one. V gene TRBV7-8 combines with J gene TRBJ1-5, with 8 bases that match TRBD1. J lost 4 bases, V lost 4 bases, and 3 bases had no gene match. Germline CDR1 SGHVS, CDR2 FQNEAQ. The CDR3 sequence is 14 residues long. CDR3: CASSSDRVNQPQHF. CDR3 DNA: TGTGCCAGCAGCTCGGACAGGGTAAATCAGCCCCAGCATTTT.

This clone came up a few times. The chain is built from TRBV29-1 and TRBJ2-7, with 13 positions matching TRBD2. The CDR3 consists of 15 residues. Germline loops: CDR1 SQVTM, CDR2 ANQGSEA. V lost 6 bases to trimming and J lost 2 bases; unmatched junction nucleotides: 7. The CDR3: CSVATGTSGTYEQYF. CDR3 nucleotide sequence: TGCAGCGTCGCGACCGGGACTAGCGGGACCTACGAGCAGTACTTC.

The chain couples TRBV10-3 to TRBJ1-2, with TRBD1 matching 7 bases. This CDR3 has 15 amino acids. V lost 2 bases, J lost 0 bases, and 3 bases stayed unmatched. CDR1 is ENHRY and CDR2 is SYGVKD in the germline V gene. In nucleotides, the CDR3 is TGTGCCATCAGTGAGGGGACAGCAGCTAACTATGGCTACACCTTC. Protein: CAISEGTAANYGYTF.

This clone has more than one count but fewer than ten. The gene calls are TRBV7-2 and TRBJ2-7, with 11 bases that match TRBD2. Unmatched junction bases numbered 6, after V lost 1 base and J lost 4 bases. Germline V CDR1 and CDR2: SGHTA, FQGNSA. The CDR3 contains 16 residues. The CDR3 loop reads CASSLDLAGGMYEQYF. The DNA of the CDR3 is TGTGCCAGCAGCTTAGATTTAGCGGGAGGGATGTACGAGCAGTACTTC.

The rearrangement joins TRBV16 to TRBJ1-2; D is perhaps TRBD1 (5 bases). The germline V and J ends were trimmed by 2 bases and 6 bases, with 10 bases remaining between them. There are 13 residues in the CDR3. The V gene's germline CDR1 is KGHSY and CDR2 FQNENV. CDR3 protein: CASSQQGEHGYTF. The CDR3 nucleotides read TGTGCCAGCAGCCAACAGGGTGAGCATGGCTACACCTTC.

This clone turned up a few times. This chain links TRBV4-2 with TRBJ1-1, with D possibly being TRBD1 (5 bases). This CDR3 is built from 14 residues. V was pared by 3 bases and J by 4 bases, with 12 bases between. From germline, CDR1 is LGHNA and CDR2 YNFKEQ. The CDR3 reads CASSQPWGGTEAFF. The DNA of the CDR3 is TGTGCCAGCAGCCAGCCCTGGGGGGGCACTGAAGCTTTCTTT.

This rearrangement joins TRBV4-1 to TRBJ1-1; 9 positions match TRBD1. CDR1 and CDR2 from the germline V gene are MGHRA and YSYEKL. Trimming took 4 bases from V and 7 from J; bases not matched to a gene: 13. The CDR3 has 16 amino acids. This chain's CDR3 is CASSPGQGRLDREAFF. The CDR3 nucleotides read TGCGCCAGCAGCCCCGGACAGGGGAGACTCGATCGTGAAGCTTTCTTT.